This T cell receptor beta chain comes out of a study of CD8 T cells in ankylosing spondylitis. Broader study findings: Past research had described some motif variants in reactive arthritis synovial fluid and blood.

This clonotype was seen a handful of times. Its matching antigen is unknown. TCRdb passed the 5' RACE reads through MiXCR, listing each CDR3 protein once. The data hold a few hundred thousand distinct CDR3 sequences, with roughly 10% observed a single time. V was pared by 7 bases and J by 3 bases, with 9 bases between. The CDR3 consists of 13 residues. Germline V lookup: CDR1 LGHDT, CDR2 YNNKEL (reference sequence). The sequence was obtained from a male donor with ankylosing spondylitis or in good health (not recorded which). Material for sequencing was blood, either unsorted or a sorted T cell fraction (not recorded which). The chain employs TRBV3-1 and TRBJ2-2; perhaps TRBD2 as D (6 bases). The CDR3, as DNA: TGTGCCAGCAAAGGAGGGGACACCGGGGAGCTGTTTTTT. The encoded protein is CASKGGDTGELFF. The full variable domain, completed using reference TRBV3-1 and TRBJ2-2, is DTAVSQTPKYLVTQMGNDKSIKCEQNLGHDTMYWYKQDSKKFLKIMFSYNNKELIINETVPNRFSPKSPDKAHLNLHINSLELGDSAVYFCASKGGDTGELFFGEGSRLTVL.